This TCR beta chain was captured in a study of cytomegalovirus exposure and HLA in healthy donors. General study results and limits: Indistinguishable V segments, including TRBV6-2 and TRBV6-3, were excluded. Fewer N-insertions (relative to the approximately 700-donor mean) were reportedly seen in an Asian-associated ancestry cluster in a later analysis. DRB1 showed the most TCR associations and HLA-C the fewest in a later analysis, as rates varied by HLA locus.

This clone was counted between two and nine times. Its target is not known. The PCR had 60 Vbeta and 13 Jbeta primers. As originally analysed: Later work found tens of millions of unique TCR beta chains, with about 10 million shared. Only in-frame clones appear in the TCRdb table, and some are missing; sequencing was by immunoSEQ multiplex PCR. That table gives V, J and clone size, and the DNA gave D and trimming. The data contain approximately 77,000 clones, about 73% of them singletons. With V trimmed by 4 bases and J by 7 bases, 8 bases remained unmatched. This CDR3 has 13 amino acids. CDR1 SQVTM and CDR2 ANQGSEA come from the germline V gene.

The source of this sequence is a middle-aged man in good health and CMV-seronegative. V gene TRBV29-1 combines with J gene TRBJ2-7; 9 positions match TRBD1. The sequenced sample consisted of PBMCs. The CDR3 DNA follows: TGCAGCGTTGGCGGGACAGGGTCCTTAGAGCAGTACTTC. It encodes CSVGGTGSLEQYF.